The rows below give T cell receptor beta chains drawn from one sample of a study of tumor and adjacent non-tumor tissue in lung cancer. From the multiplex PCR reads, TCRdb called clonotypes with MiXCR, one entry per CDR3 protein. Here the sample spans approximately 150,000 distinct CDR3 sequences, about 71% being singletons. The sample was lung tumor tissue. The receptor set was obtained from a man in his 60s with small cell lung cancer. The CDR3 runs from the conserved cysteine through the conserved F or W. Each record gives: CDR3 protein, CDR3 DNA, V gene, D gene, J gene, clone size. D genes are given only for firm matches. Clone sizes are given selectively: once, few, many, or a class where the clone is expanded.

CDR3: CASRTLAGGTWDYGYTF
DNA: TGTGCCAGCAGAACTCTAGCAGGGGGCACGTGGGACTATGGCTACACCTTC
V: TRBV6-5
D: TRBD1
J: TRBJ1-2
size: once

CDR3: CSTSQDNQPQHF
DNA: TGCAGTACTAGTCAGGACAATCAGCCCCAGCATTTT
V: TRBV20-1
D: .
J: TRBJ1-5
size: .

CDR3: CASSGTAFAAFF
DNA: TGTGCCTCATCCGGGACGGCCTTTGCCGCTTTCTTT
V: TRBV30
D: .
J: TRBJ1-1
size: few

CDR3: CASSSGLGNNEQFF
DNA: TGTGCCAGTAGTTCGGGACTAGGGAACAATGAGCAGTTCTTC
V: TRBV19
D: TRBD2
J: TRBJ2-1
size: .

CDR3: CASSLAVGTSYNGQFF
DNA: TGTGCCAGCAGCTTAGCGGTAGGGACCTCCTACAATGGGCAGTTCTTC
V: TRBV11-2
D: .
J: TRBJ2-1
size: .

CDR3: CSARDRRGSTEAFF
DNA: TGCAGTGCTAGAGATCGGCGGGGAAGCACTGAAGCTTTCTTT
V: TRBV20-1
D: .
J: TRBJ1-1
size: few

CDR3: CSAIEGGTEALF
DNA: TGCAGTGCTATAGAGGGAGGCACTGAAGCTCTCTTT
V: TRBV20-1
D: .
J: TRBJ1-1
size: .

CDR3: CAIGRQEDTRYF
DNA: TGTGCTATTGGTCGCCAAGAAGATACGCGGTATTTT
V: TRBV12-5
D: .
J: TRBJ2-3
size: .

CDR3: CASSAYDGGYGYTF
DNA: TGTGCCAGCAGTGCGTACGATGGGGGTTATGGCTACACCTTC
V: TRBV28
D: .
J: TRBJ1-2
size: few

CDR3: CAGSPRRGAREGTEAFF
DNA: TGTGCCGGCAGCCCCCGGCGCGGGGCAAGGGAGGGCACTGAAGCTTTCTTT
V: TRBV11-3
D: .
J: TRBJ1-1
size: .

CDR3: CSANSRRENTDTQYF
DNA: TGCAGTGCTAATTCGCGTCGGGAAAACACAGATACGCAGTATTTT
V: TRBV20-1
D: .
J: TRBJ2-3
size: .

CDR3: CASSSPPPYTQYF
DNA: TGTGCCAGCAGTTCCCCCCCGCCGTATACGCAGTATTTT
V: TRBV11-2
D: .
J: TRBJ2-3
size: .

CDR3: CASIGTGTRNNDQFF
DNA: TGTGCCAGCATTGGGACCGGGACTAGGAACAATGACCAGTTCTTC
V: TRBV12-3/TRBV12-4
D: TRBD2
J: TRBJ2-1
size: .

CDR3: CASSLEPREQYF
DNA: TGTGCCAGCAGCTTAGAGCCTAGGGAGCAGTACTTC
V: TRBV11-3
D: .
J: TRBJ2-7
size: many

CDR3: CASNKGGGGYNEQFF
DNA: TGTGCCAGCAACAAAGGGGGAGGGGGCTACAATGAGCAGTTCTTC
V: TRBV11-2
D: .
J: TRBJ2-1
size: .

CDR3: CASNRDRLYEQYF
DNA: TGTGCCAGCAATCGGGACAGGCTATACGAGCAGTACTTC
V: TRBV28
D: TRBD1
J: TRBJ2-7
size: .

CDR3: CASSFTGVRNTEAFF
DNA: TGTGCCAGCAGCTTTACAGGGGTGAGGAACACTGAAGCTTTCTTT
V: TRBV5-4
D: TRBD1
J: TRBJ1-1
size: .

CDR3: CVISAGEGASNNEQFF
DNA: TGTGTCATCAGTGCTGGGGAGGGGGCCTCAAACAATGAGCAGTTCTTC
V: TRBV10-3
D: .
J: TRBJ2-1
size: .

CDR3: CASSLDLVGNEQFF
DNA: TGCGCCAGCAGCTTGGACCTAGTAGGGAATGAGCAGTTCTTC
V: TRBV5-1
D: .
J: TRBJ2-1
size: few

CDR3: CSASKGLALETQYF
DNA: TGCAGTGCTAGTAAGGGGTTGGCACTGGAGACCCAGTACTTC
V: TRBV20-1
D: .
J: TRBJ2-5
size: few

CDR3: CASSSYSGAQYF
DNA: TGTGCCAGCAGTTCTTATAGTGGGGCCCAGTATTTT
V: TRBV6-5
D: .
J: TRBJ2-3
size: .

CDR3: CASSTGASNQPQHF
DNA: TGTGCCAGCAGTACGGGGGCGAGCAATCAGCCCCAGCATTTT
V: TRBV25-1
D: .
J: TRBJ1-5
size: .

CDR3: CASSQRLQNNEQFF
DNA: TGCGCCAGCAGCCAGCGACTGCAAAACAATGAGCAGTTCTTC
V: TRBV4-1
D: .
J: TRBJ2-1
size: .

CDR3: CASSEFPKGGDTQYF
DNA: TGCGCCAGCAGTGAGTTCCCAAAGGGGGGAGATACGCAGTATTTT
V: TRBV10-2
D: .
J: TRBJ2-3
size: few

CDR3: CSARLAGGSLEDTQYF
DNA: TGCAGTGCTCGACTAGCCGGAGGAAGCCTAGAGGATACGCAGTATTTT
V: TRBV20-1
D: TRBD2
J: TRBJ2-3
size: .

CDR3: CRVMDRGTDTQYF
DNA: TGCAGAGTTATGGACAGGGGCACAGATACGCAGTACTTT
V: TRBV29-1
D: TRBD1
J: TRBJ2-3
size: once

CDR3: CSARDGHRVDYGYTF
DNA: TGCAGTGCTAGAGACGGGCACAGGGTGGACTATGGCTACACCTTC
V: TRBV20-1
D: .
J: TRBJ1-2
size: few

CDR3: CTSSPYRAHRNEQFF
DNA: TGTACCAGCAGTCCATACAGGGCTCACCGGAATGAGCAGTTCTTC
V: TRBV12-3/TRBV12-4
D: .
J: TRBJ2-1
size: .

CDR3: CASSHRTETETFF
DNA: TGTGCCAGCAGCCACAGGACAGAAACAGAAACTTTCTTT
V: TRBV11-3
D: .
J: TRBJ1-1
size: many

CDR3: CSVTYRDTQYF
DNA: TGCAGTGTTACTTATAGGGATACGCAGTATTTT
V: TRBV20-1
D: .
J: TRBJ2-3
size: .

CDR3: CATSSRGRNQPQHF
DNA: TGTGCCACCAGTTCCAGGGGGCGCAATCAGCCCCAGCATTTT
V: TRBV24-1
D: TRBD1
J: TRBJ1-5
size: .

CDR3: CVSSSLTGSSGELFF
DNA: TGTGTCAGCAGTTCTTTGACAGGATCTTCCGGGGAGCTGTTTTTT
V: TRBV6-6
D: .
J: TRBJ2-2
size: .

CDR3: CASSLEGGIEACF
DNA: TGTGCCAGCAGCTTGGAGGGAGGGATTGAAGCTTGCTTT
V: TRBV11-3
D: .
J: TRBJ1-1
size: .

CDR3: CASNFSGVNSYNEQFF
DNA: TGTGCCAGTAACTTCTCAGGGGTGAACTCCTACAATGAGCAGTTCTTC
V: TRBV11-2
D: .
J: TRBJ2-1
size: .

CDR3: CTSSPSTGMKAQCF
DNA: TGTACCAGCAGCCCGAGTACAGGGATGAAGGCCCAGTGCTTC
V: TRBV28
D: .
J: TRBJ2-5
size: .

CDR3: CASSYSLRDTQYF
DNA: TGTGCCAGCAGTTACTCACTACGAGATACGCAGTATTTT
V: TRBV6-5
D: .
J: TRBJ2-3
size: many

CDR3: CSAATGVNYEQYF
DNA: TGCAGTGCCGCGACAGGCGTTAATTACGAGCAGTACTTC
V: TRBV20-1
D: .
J: TRBJ2-7
size: few

CDR3: CTSGGTDDSGELFF
DNA: TGTACCAGCGGCGGGACAGATGATAGCGGGGAGCTGTTTTTT
V: TRBV6-5
D: .
J: TRBJ2-2
size: .

CDR3: CASSPSGANAGNEQFF
DNA: TGTGCCAGCAGTCCGAGCGGGGCCAATGCGGGGAATGAGCAGTTCTTC
V: TRBV28
D: TRBD2
J: TRBJ2-1
size: .

CDR3: CASRDRNEQFF
DNA: TGTGCCAGCAGGGATAGGAATGAGCAGTTCTTC
V: TRBV6-1
D: .
J: TRBJ2-1
size: few

CDR3: CASSLAVGGTQCF
DNA: TGTGCCAGCAGCCTAGCGGTGGGAGGGACCCAGTGCTTC
V: TRBV5-6
D: TRBD2
J: TRBJ2-5
size: .

CDR3: CANSLRLAALNEQFF
DNA: TGTGCCAACAGCTTAAGACTAGCGGCGCTCAATGAGCAGTTCTTC
V: TRBV11-2
D: TRBD2
J: TRBJ2-1
size: .

CDR3: CTTQGGGEKLFF
DNA: TGTACCACCCAGGGAGGCGGAGAAAAACTATTTTTT
V: TRBV10-3
D: .
J: TRBJ1-4
size: .

CDR3: CASSLSPSTEAFF
DNA: TGTGCCAGCAGCCTTTCACCGAGCACTGAAGCTTTCTTT
V: TRBV11-3
D: .
J: TRBJ1-1
size: .

CDR3: CASSQDWDSGANTGERFF
DNA: TGCGCCAGCAGCCAAGATTGGGATAGCGGGGCCAACACCGGGGAGCGGTTTTTT
V: TRBV4-1
D: TRBD2
J: TRBJ2-2
size: .